Only one count was recorded for the clone carrying this T cell receptor (beta chain). Its specificity is not known. This entry belongs to a study of T-cell memory formation after mild COVID-19. Study observations and caveats: For contracting clones, CD4+ ones sat mainly in CM and EM, CD8+ in EMRA. Some responding clones appeared in pre-infection memory, suggesting cross-reactive memory joined. The authors did not confirm SARS-CoV-2 specificity of second-wave clones peaking day 37. Day 15 to 85 contracting clones showed balanced CD4/CD8; later expanders leaned CD4+.

Looked up from germline, CDR1 is MNHEY and CDR2 is SVGAGI. The length of the CDR3 is 16 residues. V dropped 5 bases and J dropped 0; count of bases not matched to a gene: 3. TCRdb redid the calling of the 5' RACE reads with MiXCR, one entry per CDR3 protein. The data contain fewer than 200,000 distinct CDR3 sequences, around a sixth of them singletons. The chain employs TRBV6-5 and TRBJ1-6, with 8 bases fitting TRBD1. The material sequenced was PBMCs or a T cell subset sorted from them (not recorded which). The sequence derives from a man aged 18 to 30 who had mild COVID-19 (a few samples of this study predate the infection). Cell type and time point are not known. The CDR3 protein is CASSRTGSSYNSPLHF. In DNA, the CDR3 is TGTGCCAGCAGTAGGACAGGGAGCTCCTATAATTCACCCCTCCACTTT.